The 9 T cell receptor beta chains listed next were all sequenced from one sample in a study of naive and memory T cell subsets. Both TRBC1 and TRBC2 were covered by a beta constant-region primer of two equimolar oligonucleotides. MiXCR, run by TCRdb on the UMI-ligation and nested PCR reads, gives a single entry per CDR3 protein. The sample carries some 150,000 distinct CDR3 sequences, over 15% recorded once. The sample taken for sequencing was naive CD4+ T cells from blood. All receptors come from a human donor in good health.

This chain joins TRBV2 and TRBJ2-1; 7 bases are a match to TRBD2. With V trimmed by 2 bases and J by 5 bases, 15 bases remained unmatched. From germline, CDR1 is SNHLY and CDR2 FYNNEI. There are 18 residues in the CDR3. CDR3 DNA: TGTGCCAGCAGTGAATTTTTGGGGTCGGAGCGGGAAAACAATGAGCAGTTCTTC. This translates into CASSEFLGSERENNEQFF.

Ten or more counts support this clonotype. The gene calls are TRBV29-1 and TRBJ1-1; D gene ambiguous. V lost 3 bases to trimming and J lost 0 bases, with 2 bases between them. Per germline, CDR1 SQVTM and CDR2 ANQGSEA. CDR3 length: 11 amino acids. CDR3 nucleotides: TGCAGCGTTGAGGTGAACACTGAAGCTTTCTTT. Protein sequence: CSVEVNTEAFF.

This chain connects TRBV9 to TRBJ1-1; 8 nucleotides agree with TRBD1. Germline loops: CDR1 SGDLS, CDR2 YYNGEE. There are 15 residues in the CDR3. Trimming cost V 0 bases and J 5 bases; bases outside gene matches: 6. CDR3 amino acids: CASSVVGQGYTEAFF. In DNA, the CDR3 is TGTGCCAGCAGCGTAGTAGGACAGGGATATACTGAAGCTTTCTTT.

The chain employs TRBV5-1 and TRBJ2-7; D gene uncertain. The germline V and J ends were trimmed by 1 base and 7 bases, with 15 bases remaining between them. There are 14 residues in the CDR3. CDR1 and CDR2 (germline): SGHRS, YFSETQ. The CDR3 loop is CASSLSPAGGEQYF. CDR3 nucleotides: TGCGCCAGCAGCTTGTCCCCCGCAGGTGGGGAGCAGTACTTC.

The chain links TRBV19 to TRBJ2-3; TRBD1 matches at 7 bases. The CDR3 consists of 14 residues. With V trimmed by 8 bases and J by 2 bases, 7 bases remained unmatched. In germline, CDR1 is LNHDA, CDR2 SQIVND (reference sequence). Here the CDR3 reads CASGPGQTTDTQYF. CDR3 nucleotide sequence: TGTGCCAGTGGACCGGGACAGACCACAGATACGCAGTATTTT.

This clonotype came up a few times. The DNA of the CDR3 is TGTGCCAGCAGTGAAGCGACTCGGACGGGGGCCAACGTCCTGACTTTC. It translates to CASSEATRTGANVLTF. V is TRBV2 and J is TRBJ2-6; D remains ambiguous. Trimming left V 0 bases short and J 4 bases short, with 10 bases between. Germline lookup yields CDR1 SNHLY and CDR2 FYNNEI. The CDR3 runs to 16 residues.

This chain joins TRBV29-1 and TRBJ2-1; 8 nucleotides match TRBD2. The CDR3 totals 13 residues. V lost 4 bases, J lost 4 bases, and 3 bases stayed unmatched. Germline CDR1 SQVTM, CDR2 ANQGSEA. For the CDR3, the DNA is TGCAGCGTTGCGGGGGGGCATTACAATGAGCAGTTCTTC. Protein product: CSVAGGHYNEQFF.

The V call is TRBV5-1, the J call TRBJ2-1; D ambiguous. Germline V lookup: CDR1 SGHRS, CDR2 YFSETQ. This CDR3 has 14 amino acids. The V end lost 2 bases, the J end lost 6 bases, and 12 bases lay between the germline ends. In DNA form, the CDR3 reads TGCGCCAGCAGCTTCGGCCCTCCGAGCAATGAGCAGTTCTTC. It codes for CASSFGPPSNEQFF.

DNA for the CDR3: TGCGCCAGCAGCCCGAGGACTAGCGGTCGAGACCCCTACGAGCAGTACTTC. It is translated as CASSPRTSGRDPYEQYF. J is TRBJ2-7 and V is TRBV5-1; 10 bases map to TRBD2. CDR3 length equals 17 residues. J lost 2 bases, V lost 4 bases, and 12 bases had no gene match. CDR1 and CDR2 (germline): SGHRS, YFSETQ.